These T cell receptor beta chains were read from a single sample in a study of blood T cell repertoires in COVID-19. The assay was immunoSEQ multiplex PCR, and TCRdb's table has in-frame clones only and misses some. The data hold fewer than 300,000 clones, with more than 80% observed a single time. Source material: PBMCs or T cells enriched from blood (not recorded which). The receptor set was obtained from a woman younger than 45 who had recovered from COVID-19. Both conserved end residues are part of each CDR3. A D gene is named only where the DNA matches it firmly. Some rows mark clone size as missing; the rest say once, few, many or name a class of expanded clone.

abundance,v_gene,d_gene,j_gene,CDR3nt,CDR3aa
.,TRBV30,.,TRBJ1-2,TGTGCCTGGAGTGTAAGAGCATACAACTATGGCTACACCTTC,CAWSVRAYNYGYTF
.,TRBV28,.,TRBJ2-3,TGTGCCAGCAGTCCTCTGTTAACTAGCCAAGGATGGACAGATACGCAGTATTTT,CASSPLLTSQGWTDTQYF
.,TRBV6-5,.,TRBJ1-1,TGTGCCAGCAGTACGGTCAACACTGAAGCTTTCTTT,CASSTVNTEAFF
.,TRBV28,TRBD2,TRBJ2-7,TGTGCCAGCAGTTTATTTAGCGGGAGGGCCAAAGTTCTAGAGCAGTACTTC,CASSLFSGRAKVLEQYF
once,TRBV5-1,TRBD1,TRBJ1-1,TGCGCCAGCACTACTCAGGGGGCGACTGAAGCTTTCTTT,CASTTQGATEAFF
.,TRBV28,TRBD1,TRBJ2-7,TGTGCCAGCACCTTTGACAGGGGATCCTACGAGCAGTACTTC,CASTFDRGSYEQYF
.,TRBV5-7,TRBD2,TRBJ2-7,TGTGCCAGCAGCTTATTCCCGGGAGGGCCCACAGGGCACGAGCAGTACTTC,CASSLFPGGPTGHEQYF
.,TRBV11-2,.,TRBJ1-4,TGTGCCAGCAGCTTAGCGCCAGGGAAGAATGAAAAACTGTTTTTT,CASSLAPGKNEKLFF
.,TRBV30,TRBD1,TRBJ1-1,TGTGCCTGGAGTGTACGGGCCGGGACAGGGACCGGTGAAGCTTTCTTT,CAWSVRAGTGTGEAFF
.,TRBV9,.,TRBJ1-3,TGTGCCAGCAGCGTAGCTGTTGTTGGAGCTGGAAACACCATATATTTT,CASSVAVVGAGNTIYF
.,TRBV19,TRBD1,TRBJ1-4,TGTGCCAGTAGTATCTACAGGGGCCAGAATGAAAAACTGTTTTTT,CASSIYRGQNEKLFF
.,TRBV2,TRBD1,TRBJ1-5,TGTGCCAGCAATGACAGGGTTCGCAATCAGCCCCAGCATTTT,CASNDRVRNQPQHF
.,TRBV7-9,TRBD1,TRBJ2-2,TGTGCCAGCAGTTACGGACAGGGCTGGGGCGGGGAGCTGTTTTTT,CASSYGQGWGGELFF
.,TRBV24-1,TRBD2,TRBJ2-1,TGTGCCACCAGTGATGGGGGGGTTCTTTACAATGAGCAGTTCTTC,CATSDGGVLYNEQFF
.,TRBV5-5,.,TRBJ2-1,TGTGCCAGCAGCTCAAACCGGGACAACTACAATGAGCAGTTCTTC,CASSSNRDNYNEQFF
.,TRBV7-6,TRBD2,TRBJ2-3,TGTGCCAGCAGCCCAACTAGCGGTTCCCGCACAGATACGCAGTATTTT,CASSPTSGSRTDTQYF
.,TRBV7-8,.,TRBJ2-1,TGTGCCAGCACCGAGACTAGGTTCTTTGAGCAGTTCTTC,CASTETRFFEQFF
.,TRBV30,.,TRBJ1-1,TGTGCCTGGGCCGAGACAGAGAACACTGAAGCTTTCTTT,CAWAETENTEAFF
once,TRBV19,.,TRBJ1-1,TGTGCCAGTAGTATAATTAGGGAAGGGGACACTGAAGCTTTCTTT,CASSIIREGDTEAFF
once,TRBV19,TRBD1,TRBJ1-2,TGTGCCAGTAGTATCGGGACAGTATATGGCTACACCTTC,CASSIGTVYGYTF
few,TRBV12-3/TRBV12-4,TRBD1,TRBJ2-1,TGTGCCAGCAGGGGGACAGTTGCCCCTGAGCAGTTCTTC,CASRGTVAPEQFF
.,TRBV7-9,TRBD2,TRBJ2-1,TGTGCCAGCAGCTTAGAACCGGGACTAGCGGGTTATGAGCAGTTCTTC,CASSLEPGLAGYEQFF
.,TRBV7-9,TRBD2,TRBJ2-7,TGTGCCAGCAGCGGGGGGGACGGACACTACGAGCAGTACTTC,CASSGGDGHYEQYF